The next 13 T cell receptor beta chains were all read from a single sample in a study of shared clonotypes between healthy human individuals (dated by TCRdb to the early 2020s). Receptors were amplified or captured by the immunoSEQ multiplex PCR assay. TCRdb obtained this table from immuneACCESS and retained in-frame rearrangements with V and J assigned. These tables miss some clones; where compared with another copy, unresolved V genes account for less than half of the shortfall, and the remainder is unexplained. This sample lists hundreds of thousands of clones; just over 75% were detected once. The ten largest clones capture about 12% of the sample. The sequenced sample was PBMCs. All receptors come from a woman between 40 and 50 years old in good health. Some clones in this sample may be carry-over from other donors' samples.

CDR3 amino acids: CASKSASGSYEQFF. CDR3 coding DNA: TGTGCCAGCAAGTCTGCTAGCGGGAGCTATGAGCAGTTCTTC. The V and J genes are TRBV7-3 and TRBJ2-1; 10 bases match TRBD2. Trimming removed 7 bases from V and 8 bases from J; junction bases left unmatched: 8. This CDR3 has 14 amino acids. Germline CDR1 is SGHTA and CDR2 is FQGTGA.

The J gene is TRBJ2-1, the V gene TRBV5-8; D gene ambiguous. The CDR3 has 15 residues. CDR1 is SGHTS, CDR2 YDEGEE, per germline. With 0 bases removed from V and 5 bases from J, the gap between germline ends came to 12 bases. The CDR3 coding sequence is TGTGCCAGCAGCTTGGTCCGTGAGGTCCACAATGAGCAGTTCTTC. It yields the protein CASSLVREVHNEQFF.

The chain couples TRBV19 to TRBJ2-7, with a tentative D call TRBD2 (6 bases). Looked up from germline, CDR1 is LNHDA and CDR2 is SQIVND (reference sequence). The CDR3 consists of 13 residues. The V and J ends lost 6 bases and 0 bases respectively, with 9 bases between them. DNA of the CDR3: TGTGCCAGTAGGCTGACTAGCTCCTACGAGCAGTACTTC. It yields the protein CASRLTSSYEQYF.

The chain has TRBV5-1 and TRBJ2-6, with 7 bases lining up with TRBD1. The CDR3 consists of 16 residues. The J segment lost 0 bases and the V segment lost 4 bases, leaving 4 bases of the junction unmatched. From germline, CDR1 is SGHRS and CDR2 YFSETQ. The CDR3 DNA reads as TGCGCCAGCAGCCCGGGACAGAGCTCTGGGGCCAACGTCCTGACTTTC. This encodes CASSPGQSSGANVLTF.

J is TRBJ1-2 and V is TRBV12-5, with unresolved D. The V gene's germline CDR1 is LGHNT and CDR2 FRNRAP. The CDR3 is 17 residues long. V was clipped by 0 bases and J by 0 bases, with 14 bases between them. The CDR3 reads CASGLVPLPGANYGYTF. As DNA, the CDR3 is TGTGCTAGTGGTTTGGTACCCCTTCCGGGCGCTAACTATGGCTACACCTTC.

The chain carries TRBV18 and TRBJ2-1; maybe TRBD2 (5 bases). The V end lost 0 bases, the J end lost 8 bases, and 8 bases lay between the germline ends. The CDR3 covers 13 residues. Germline V gene data show CDR1 as KGHSH and CDR2 as LQKENI. The CDR3 reads CASSPPSSDEQFF. In nucleotides, the CDR3 is TGTGCCAGCTCACCACCTAGTAGCGATGAGCAGTTCTTC.

This clone was recorded once. V is TRBV2 and J is TRBJ2-7; the D call may be TRBD1 or TRBD2 (5 bases each). Germline CDR1 reads SNHLY; CDR2 reads FYNNEI. V shed 6 bases and J shed 5 bases, with 11 bases lying between them. The CDR3 runs to 12 residues. Written as DNA, the CDR3 is TGTGCCAGCAGGGGGGAGTCCCACGAGCAGTACTTC. Protein: CASRGESHEQYF. Full variable domain (remainder filled in from reference TRBV2 and TRBJ2-7): EPEVTQTPSHQVTQMGQEVILRCVPISNHLYFYWYRQILGQKVEFLVSFYNNEISEKSEIFDDQFSVERPDGSNFTLKIRSTKLEDSAMYFCASRGESHEQYFGPGTRLTVT.

The chain links TRBV18 to TRBJ2-7; D is ambiguous. Germline CDR1 KGHSH, CDR2 LQKENI. Trimming pared 3 bases from V and 9 bases from J, leaving 15 bases between. This CDR3 contains 13 residues. CDR3 region: CASSPSPDMVQYF. CDR3 nucleotide sequence: TGTGCCAGCTCACCGTCCCCGGATATGGTGCAGTACTTC.

About this clone: A much more abundant neighbour one base away suggests this may be a read error. The rearrangement joins TRBV2 to TRBJ2-7; 8 bases map to TRBD2. This CDR3 has 13 residues. The germline CDR1 and CDR2 sequences are SNHLY and FYNNEI. The CDR3 DNA follows: TGTGCCAGCATAAGGCGGGAGGCGAACGAGCGGTACTTC. It specifies CASIRREANERYF.

Many counts were recorded for this clone. The same CDR3 also results from other DNA sequences found in this sample. The genes are TRBV10-3 and TRBJ2-5; D may be TRBD1 (5 bases). Germline loops: CDR1 ENHRY, CDR2 SYGVKD. The ends were cut back, 5 bases at V and 8 bases at J, with 15 bases in the middle. The CDR3 covers 13 residues. CDR3 DNA: TGTGCCATCAGTCAGGACACCTCAGGCACCCAGTACTTC. This sequence encodes CAISQDTSGTQYF.

V is TRBV9 and J is TRBJ2-5, with D possibly being TRBD1 (6 bases). The ends were cut back, 0 bases at V and 5 bases at J, with 17 bases in the middle. The CDR3 has 16 residues. From germline, CDR1 is SGDLS and CDR2 YYNGEE. The CDR3 spells CASSVGTQGTWETQYF. The CDR3, as DNA: TGTGCCAGCAGCGTAGGGACACAGGGAACGTGGGAGACCCAGTACTTC.

V and J are TRBV4-2 and TRBJ1-2; 9 bases are shared with TRBD1. The length of the CDR3 is 15 residues. Germline CDR1 is LGHNA and CDR2 is YNFKEQ. The trim removed 2 bases at V and 2 bases at J, leaving 3 bases unmatched. DNA of the CDR3: TGTGCCAGCAGCCAAAGGACAGGGGAGAACTATGGCTACACCTTC. Translating gives CASSQRTGENYGYTF.

The chain carries TRBV11-2 and TRBJ2-7; 7 nucleotides agree with TRBD1. Germline CDR1 reads SGHAT; CDR2 reads FQNNGV. J gave up 4 bases and V 5 bases, and 23 bases lay outside the gene matches. The CDR3 has 19 residues. In DNA form, the CDR3 reads TGTGCCAGCAGCGTATACAGGGGAAGGGGACGGTCCCTTCATTACGAGCAGTACTTC. This gives the protein CASSVYRGRGRSLHYEQYF. Variable domain in full (rest from reference TRBV11-2 and TRBJ2-7): EAGVAQSPRYKIIEKRQSVAFWCNPISGHATLYWYQQILGQGPKLLIQFQNNGVVDDSQLPKDRFSAERLKGVDSTLKIQPAKLEDSAVYLCASSVYRGRGRSLHYEQYFGPGTRLTVT.